This TCR beta chain is drawn from a study of response to subunit inactivated influenza vaccine. Study-wide points: The authors offered the suggestion that each seasonal influenza vaccination recruits few new T cells.

In this sample, this clonotype turned up many times. Its target is unknown. Via MiXCR, TCRdb re-called the RT-PCR reads, giving one row per CDR3 protein. Among roughly 650,000 distinct CDR3 sequences listed, about 14% were seen once. This CDR3 is built from 13 residues. The trim removed 7 bases at V and 3 bases at J, leaving 5 bases unmatched. Looked up from germline, CDR1 is SQVTM and CDR2 is ANQGSEA. This clonotype originated in a man aged 45-65 years who received an inactivated influenza vaccine. The gene calls are TRBV29-1 and TRBJ2-2; 7 bases align to TRBD2. The specimen was PBMCs from blood, collected around 14 days before vaccination. This CDR3 reads CSASGLYTGELFF. In DNA form, the CDR3 reads TGCAGCGCCTCGGGACTATACACCGGGGAGCTGTTTTTT.